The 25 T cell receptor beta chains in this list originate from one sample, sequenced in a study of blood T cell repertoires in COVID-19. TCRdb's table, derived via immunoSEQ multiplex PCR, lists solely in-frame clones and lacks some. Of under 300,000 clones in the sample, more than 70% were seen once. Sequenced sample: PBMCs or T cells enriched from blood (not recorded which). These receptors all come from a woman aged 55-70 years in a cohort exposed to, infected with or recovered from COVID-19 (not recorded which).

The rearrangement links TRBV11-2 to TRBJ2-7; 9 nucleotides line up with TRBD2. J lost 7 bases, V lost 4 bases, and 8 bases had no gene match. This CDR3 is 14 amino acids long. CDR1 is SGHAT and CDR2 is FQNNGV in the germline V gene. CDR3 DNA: TGTGCCAGCAGCTCGATTGCGGGAGGGGGGGAGCAGTACTTC. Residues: CASSSIAGGGEQYF.

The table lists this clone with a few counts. The CDR3 DNA reads as TGCGCCAGCAGCAGTGAGTACGAGCAGTACTTC. Its protein product is CASSSEYEQYF. This sequence joins TRBV5-1 and TRBJ2-7, with D uncertain. Germline CDR1 and CDR2: SGHRS and YFSETQ. The V gene lost 4 bases and the J gene lost 4 bases, with 6 bases spanning the gap. There are 11 residues in the CDR3.

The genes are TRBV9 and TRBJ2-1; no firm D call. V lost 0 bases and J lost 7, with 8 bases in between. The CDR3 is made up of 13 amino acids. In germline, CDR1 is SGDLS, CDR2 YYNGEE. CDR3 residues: CASSVGVGNEQFF. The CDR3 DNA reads TGTGCCAGCAGCGTAGGAGTCGGGAATGAGCAGTTCTTC.

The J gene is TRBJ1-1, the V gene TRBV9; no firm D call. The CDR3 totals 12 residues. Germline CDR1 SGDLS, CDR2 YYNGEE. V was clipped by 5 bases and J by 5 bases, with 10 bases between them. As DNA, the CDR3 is TGTGCCAGCAGTGCTCTCGAGACTGAAGCTTTCTTT. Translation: CASSALETEAFF.

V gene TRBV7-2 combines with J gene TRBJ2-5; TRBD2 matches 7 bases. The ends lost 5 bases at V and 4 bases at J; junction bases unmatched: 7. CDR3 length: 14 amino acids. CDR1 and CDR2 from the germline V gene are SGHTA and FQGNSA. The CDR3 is CASSLLASAETQYF. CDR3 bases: TGTGCCAGCAGCCTACTAGCGTCGGCAGAGACCCAGTACTTC.

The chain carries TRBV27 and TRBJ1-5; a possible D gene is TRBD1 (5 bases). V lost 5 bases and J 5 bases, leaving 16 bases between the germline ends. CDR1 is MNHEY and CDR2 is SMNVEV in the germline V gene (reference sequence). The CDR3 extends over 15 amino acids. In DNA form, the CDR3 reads TGTGCCAGCAGTCCCTCCGGGGGGTCGTATCAGCCCCAGCATTTT. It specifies CASSPSGGSYQPQHF.

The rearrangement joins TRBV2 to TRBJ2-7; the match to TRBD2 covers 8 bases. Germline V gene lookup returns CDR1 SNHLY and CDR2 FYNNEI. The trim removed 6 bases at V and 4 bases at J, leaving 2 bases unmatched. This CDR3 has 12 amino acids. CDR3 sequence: CASRGLVYEQYF. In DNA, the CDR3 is TGTGCCAGCAGGGGACTAGTTTACGAGCAGTACTTC.

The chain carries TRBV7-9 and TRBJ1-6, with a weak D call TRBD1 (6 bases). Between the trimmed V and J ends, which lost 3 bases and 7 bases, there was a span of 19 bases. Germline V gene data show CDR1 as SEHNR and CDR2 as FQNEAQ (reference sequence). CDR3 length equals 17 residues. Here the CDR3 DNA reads TGTGCCAGCAGCTTCTCAGCTACAGGGTCCCTAAATTCACCCCTCCACTTT. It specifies CASSFSATGSLNSPLHF.

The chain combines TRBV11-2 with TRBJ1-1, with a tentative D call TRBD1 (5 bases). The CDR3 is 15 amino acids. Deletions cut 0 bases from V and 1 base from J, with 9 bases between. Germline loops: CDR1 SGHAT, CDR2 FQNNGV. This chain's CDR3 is CASSLEPGSNTEAFF. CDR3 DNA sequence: TGTGCCAGCAGCTTAGAACCAGGGTCGAACACTGAAGCTTTCTTT.

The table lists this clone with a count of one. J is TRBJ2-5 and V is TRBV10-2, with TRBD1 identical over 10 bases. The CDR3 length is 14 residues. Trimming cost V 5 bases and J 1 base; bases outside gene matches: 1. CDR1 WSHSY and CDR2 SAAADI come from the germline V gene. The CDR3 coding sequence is TGCGCCAGCAGTTGGACAGGGGGCCAAGAGACCCAGTACTTC. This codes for CASSWTGGQETQYF.

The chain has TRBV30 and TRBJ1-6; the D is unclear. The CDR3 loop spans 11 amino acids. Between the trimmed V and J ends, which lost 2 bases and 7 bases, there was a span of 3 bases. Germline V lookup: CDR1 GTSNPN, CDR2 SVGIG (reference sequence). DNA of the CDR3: TGTGCCTGGAGTTCGAATTCACCCCTCCACTTT. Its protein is CAWSSNSPLHF.

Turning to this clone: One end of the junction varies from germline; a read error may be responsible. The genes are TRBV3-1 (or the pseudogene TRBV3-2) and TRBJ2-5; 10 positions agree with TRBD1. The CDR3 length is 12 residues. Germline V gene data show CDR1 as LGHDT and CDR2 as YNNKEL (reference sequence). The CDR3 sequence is CASSQGYGTGDF. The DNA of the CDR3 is TGTGCCAGCAGCCAAGGGTACGGGACAGGGGACTTC.

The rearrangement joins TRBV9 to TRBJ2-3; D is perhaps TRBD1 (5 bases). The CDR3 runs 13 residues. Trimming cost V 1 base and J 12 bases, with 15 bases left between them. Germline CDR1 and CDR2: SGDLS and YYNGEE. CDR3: CASSVSVDSSQYF. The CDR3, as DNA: TGTGCCAGCAGCGTAAGTGTTGACAGTTCACAGTATTTT.

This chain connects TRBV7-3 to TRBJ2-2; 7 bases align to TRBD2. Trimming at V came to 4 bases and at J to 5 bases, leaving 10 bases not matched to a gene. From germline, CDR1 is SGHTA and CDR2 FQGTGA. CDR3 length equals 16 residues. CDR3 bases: TGTGCCAGCAGCTCCCTTGGGCGGGAGAGAACCGGGGAGCTGTTTTTT. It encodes CASSSLGRERTGELFF.

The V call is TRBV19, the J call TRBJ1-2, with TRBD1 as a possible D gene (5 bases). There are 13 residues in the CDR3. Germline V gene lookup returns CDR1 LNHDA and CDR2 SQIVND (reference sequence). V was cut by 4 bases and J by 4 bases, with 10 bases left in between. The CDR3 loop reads CASSTREGYGYTF. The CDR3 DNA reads TGTGCCAGTAGTACCAGGGAGGGCTATGGCTACACCTTC. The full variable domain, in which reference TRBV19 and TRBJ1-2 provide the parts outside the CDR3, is DGGITQSPKYLFRKEGQNVTLSCEQNLNHDAMYWYRQDPGQGLRLIYYSQIVNDFQKGDIAEGYSVSREKKESFPLTVTSAQKNPTAFYLCASSTREGYGYTFGSGTRLTVV.

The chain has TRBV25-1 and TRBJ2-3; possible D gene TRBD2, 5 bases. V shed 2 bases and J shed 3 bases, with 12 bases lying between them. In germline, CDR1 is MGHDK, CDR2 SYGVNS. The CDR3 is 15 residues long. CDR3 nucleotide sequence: TGTGCCAGCAGTGAACAATATAGCGTGACAGATACGCAGTATTTT. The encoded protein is CASSEQYSVTDTQYF.

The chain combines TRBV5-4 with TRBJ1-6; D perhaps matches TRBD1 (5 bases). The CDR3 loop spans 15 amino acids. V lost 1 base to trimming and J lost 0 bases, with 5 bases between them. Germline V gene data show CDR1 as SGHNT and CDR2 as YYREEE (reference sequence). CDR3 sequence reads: CASSLQGSYNSPLHF. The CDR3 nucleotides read TGTGCCAGCAGCTTGCAGGGCTCCTATAATTCACCCCTCCACTTT.

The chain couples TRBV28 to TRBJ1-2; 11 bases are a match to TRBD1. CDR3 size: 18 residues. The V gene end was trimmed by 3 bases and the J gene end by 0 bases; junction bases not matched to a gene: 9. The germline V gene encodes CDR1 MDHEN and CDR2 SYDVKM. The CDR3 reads CASSFLSPGQGANYGYTF. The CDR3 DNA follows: TGTGCCAGCAGTTTCCTCTCCCCGGGACAGGGGGCTAACTATGGCTACACCTTC.

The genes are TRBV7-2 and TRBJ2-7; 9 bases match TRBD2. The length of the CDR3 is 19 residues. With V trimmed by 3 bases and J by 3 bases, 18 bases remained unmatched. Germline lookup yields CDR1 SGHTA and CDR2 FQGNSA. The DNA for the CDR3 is TGTGCCAGCAGCTTTCGGGCGGGAGGGCTTACCTCCGGAAACTACGAGCAGTACTTC. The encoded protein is CASSFRAGGLTSGNYEQYF. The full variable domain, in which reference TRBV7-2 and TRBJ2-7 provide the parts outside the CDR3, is GAGVSQSPSNKVTEKGKDVELRCDPISGHTALYWYRQSLGQGLEFLIYFQGNSAPDKSGLPSDRFSAERTGGSVSTLTIQRTQQEDSAVYLCASSFRAGGLTSGNYEQYFGPGTRLTVT.

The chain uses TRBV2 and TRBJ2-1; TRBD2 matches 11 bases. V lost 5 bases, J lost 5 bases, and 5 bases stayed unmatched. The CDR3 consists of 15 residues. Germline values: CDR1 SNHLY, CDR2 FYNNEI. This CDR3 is CASSQGLAANNEQFF. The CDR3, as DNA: TGTGCCAGCAGTCAGGGACTAGCGGCAAACAATGAGCAGTTCTTC.

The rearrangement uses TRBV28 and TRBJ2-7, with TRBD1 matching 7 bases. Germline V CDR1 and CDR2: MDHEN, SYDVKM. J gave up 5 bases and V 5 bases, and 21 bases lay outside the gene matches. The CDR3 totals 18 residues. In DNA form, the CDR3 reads TGTGCCAGCAGTGGGGCTACCACATGGACAGGACCCACCCACGAGCAGTACTTC. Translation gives CASSGATTWTGPTHEQYF.

The CDR3 sequence: CASSPADLEQFF. As DNA, the CDR3 is TGCGCCAGCAGCCCGGCCGACTTAGAGCAGTTCTTC. The rearrangement uses TRBV5-1 and TRBJ2-1; no definite D call. Germline V gene data show CDR1 as SGHRS and CDR2 as YFSETQ. The CDR3 consists of 12 residues. Trimming shortened V by 4 bases and J by 10 bases, and 12 bases separated the two germline ends.

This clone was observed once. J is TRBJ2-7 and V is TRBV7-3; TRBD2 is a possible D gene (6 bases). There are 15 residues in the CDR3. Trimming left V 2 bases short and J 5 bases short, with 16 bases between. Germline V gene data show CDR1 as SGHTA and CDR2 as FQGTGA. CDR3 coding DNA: TGTGCCAGCAGCTTAGTCGGCCCTCCGGGAGACGAGCAGTACTTC. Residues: CASSLVGPPGDEQYF. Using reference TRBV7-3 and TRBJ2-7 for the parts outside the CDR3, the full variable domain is GAGVSQTPSNKVTEKGKYVELRCDPISGHTALYWYRQSLGQGPEFLIYFQGTGAADDSGLPNDRFFAVRPEGSVSTLKIQRTERGDSAVYLCASSLVGPPGDEQYFGPGTRLTVT.

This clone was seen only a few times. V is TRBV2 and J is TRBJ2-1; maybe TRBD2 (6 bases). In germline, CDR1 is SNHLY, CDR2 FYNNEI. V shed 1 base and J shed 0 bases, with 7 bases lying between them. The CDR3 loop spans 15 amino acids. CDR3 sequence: CASSEGGISYNEQFF. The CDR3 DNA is TGTGCCAGCAGTGAAGGCGGGATCTCCTACAATGAGCAGTTCTTC.

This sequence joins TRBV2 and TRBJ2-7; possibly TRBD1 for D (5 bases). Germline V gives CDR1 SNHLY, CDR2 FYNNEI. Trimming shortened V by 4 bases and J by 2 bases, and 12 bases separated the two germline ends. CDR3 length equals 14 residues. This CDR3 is CASSGSTGTYEQYF. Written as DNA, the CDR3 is TGTGCCAGCAGTGGCTCAACAGGAACCTACGAGCAGTACTTC.